This T cell receptor (beta chain) was identified in a study of Ad26.COV2.S vaccination and SARS-CoV-2 variants (dated by TCRdb to the early 2020s). As for the study more broadly: Vaccine-arm donors came from COV1001, a multicentre, randomized, double-blind, placebo-controlled phase I-IIa trial of Ad26.COV2.S in healthy adults. Dosing of Ad26.COV2.S was intramuscular, at either 5x10^10 or 1x10^11 viral particles, delivered as one shot or as two shots spaced 56 days apart. TCRbeta repertoire sequencing was used to assess the specificity and breadth of SARS-CoV-2-reactive T cell receptors after Ad26.COV2.S vaccination. A total of some 30 samples were included in the TCR-sequenced set, comprising around 19 Ad26.COV2.S vaccine recipients, 5 placebo recipients and 8 SARS-CoV-2 convalescent individuals. Trial participants were randomized into five groups of five: low-dose or high-dose Ad26.COV2.S given once or twice, or placebo on both occasions. Investigators remained blinded to trial group allocation during experiments and outcome assessment.

Measured from the cysteine to the phenylalanine, the CDR3 is 16 residues long. Solely the CDR3 DNA is kept, with 48 bases framed from the first base. The treatment or condition label corresponds to: about 20 received Ad26.COV2.S at low or high dose, single or two shots; roughly five received placebo; per-sample allocation not given. Repertoires of vaccine and placebo recipients were sequenced from samples collected on day 63 after the first injection. Cohort 1b enrolled around 23 adults aged 18-55 years at a single site in Boston, USA, between 29 July and 7 August 2020. As a vaccine, Ad26.COV2.S was a replication-incompetent adenovirus type 26 vector that expressed a prefusion-stabilized SARS-CoV-2 spike protein derived from the original Wuhan strain. The immunoSEQ Assay was the method used to sequence TCRbeta CDR3 regions. After extraction, genomic DNA underwent amplification by bias-controlled multiplex PCR, followed by high-throughput sequencing. The authors' pipeline ran thus. Collapsing and filtering of sequences were performed to quantify the absolute abundance of each unique TCRbeta CDR3 region. T cell fraction was estimated by normalization of TCRbeta template counts to usable DNA, with usable DNA being measured through amplification of reference genes present in all nucleated cells. Repertoire TCRs were annotated as SARS-CoV-2-specific by exact matching of V gene, CDR3 amino acid sequence and J gene to a known reactive TCR set. The reference SARS-CoV-2 TCR set was derived from MIRA and filtered for enrichment in COVID-19-positive ImmuneCODE repertoires, a step that removed public or cross-reactive TCRs. Using the MIRA antigens, annotated TCRs were further analysed by specific ORF or by position within an ORF. Breadth was defined as the number of annotated unique rearrangements divided by the total number of unique productive rearrangements, and depth was defined as the summed frequency of the annotated unique rearrangements. Two-sided Wilcoxon rank-sum tests were applied when comparing TCR breadth between groups. TCRdb provides this immuneACCESS table in a form limited to in-frame rearrangements. Some clones are lacking; in checked studies, under half of them reflect an unresolved V gene, and why the rest are absent is not known. V, J and clone size reflect that table, while D and trimming were determined from the DNA. The sample table records fewer than 500,000 clones; 89% of these occur just once. The ten largest clones represent around 2.5% of the sample.

Results and caveats for the whole study, not just this receptor: After vaccination, substantial breadth of spike-specific CD8+ and CD4+ T cell responses was reported. Ad26.COV2.S recipients had higher spike-specific TCR breadth than placebo recipients (P = 0.0014). According to the authors, total T cell responses may have been underestimated by the TCR breadth and depth analyses. Non-spike TCR breadth was comparable between vaccine and placebo recipients, consistent with the vaccine containing only spike. The study was not powered to compare responses between vaccine doses or regimens.

For this clone: No cognate antigen has been identified for it. One base away there is no much larger clone; base qualities are not given.

The chain is encoded by TRBV12-2 joined to TRBJ1-3; the table's D call, TRBD1, was not checked against the DNA. TRBV12-2 is a recognized pseudogene. This TCR came from a person between 18 and 65 years old who received the Ad26.COV2.S COVID-19 vaccine or a placebo. The sample here was peripheral blood, taken in a trial of Ad26.COV2.S vaccine versus placebo. The DNA sequence is TGTGCAAGTCGCTTAGCGCAGTGTCCCTCTGGAAACACCATATATTTT. Translated, it reads CASRLAQCPSGNTIYF.